The present T cell receptor beta chain was sequenced within a study of T cells in Graves' hyperthyroidism and ophthalmopathy. V lost 3 bases and J lost 3, with 9 bases in between. CDR3 length equals 14 residues. CDR1 and CDR2 (germline): MNHEY, SVGEGT. This clonotype has at least ten counts. Researchers took RNA transcripts and amplified the TCR beta CDR3 regions from them. A set of HTBI primers served as the primers for a first-round RT-PCR of the TCR CDR3. TCRdb analysed the multiplex PCR reads with MiXCR anew, one entry per CDR3 protein. The sample holds approximately 370,000 distinct CDR3 sequences, 15% to 20% seen once.

V gene TRBV6-2 or TRBV6-3 combines with J gene TRBJ1-5; the D is unclear. The clonotype originates from a woman between 25 and 40 years old with Graves' hyperthyroidism that later progressed to Graves' ophthalmopathy. Material for sequencing was blood. The CDR3 region is CASSYAGDNQPQHF. In nucleotides, the CDR3 is TGTGCCAGCAGTTATGCGGGAGACAATCAGCCCCAGCATTTT.